This TCR beta chain derives from a study of a mutant IDH1 vaccine in newly diagnosed glioma. For the study at large: Vaccination began 4-6 weeks post radiotherapy alone, or with temozolomide cycles. Earlier therapy was either radiotherapy, temozolomide, or both, and most got both.

The CDR3 runs to 14 residues. Germline V lookup: CDR1 MDHEN, CDR2 SYDVKM. The V and J ends lost 5 bases and 6 bases respectively, with 17 bases between them. Time point described: week 23, last vaccination. It was 300 ug of mutant IDH1 20-mer peptide that made up each vaccine dose, given with topical imiquimod. Some clones are missing from TCRdb's copy, which holds only in-frame ones; the method was immunoSEQ multiplex PCR. In the table there are tens of thousands of clones, roughly 80% of which are singletons. In regard to this clone: Its antigen is unknown.

This TCR came from a man in his forties with glioma. This sequence joins TRBV28 and TRBJ2-7, with D perhaps being TRBD1 or TRBD2 (5 bases each). The sample was PBMCs, taken from a glioma patient whose treatment included an IDH1 peptide vaccine. CDR3 region: CASSPLGGNSEQYF. The CDR3 coding sequence is TGTGCCAGCAGTCCCCTTGGGGGTAATAGCGAGCAGTACTTC.